Listed below are T cell receptor beta chains from one sample, sequenced in a study of T-cell reconstitution after alpha-beta-depleted transplantation in children. TCRdb re-called the PCR reads with MiXCR, one entry per CDR3 protein. The sample has some 530,000 distinct CDR3 sequences, around 13% seen once. The sequencing here drew on PBMCs from the stem cell graft donor, taken from the stem cell graft. The receptor source for this set is a human donor who donated a stem cell graft to a child with combined immunodeficiency. The CDR3 runs from the conserved cysteine through the conserved F or W. Each record gives: J gene, clone size, V gene, D gene, CDR3 DNA, CDR3 protein. The D gene is left open where the match is weak. A clone size is listed for some rows: how often the clone was seen (once, few, many), or a class if it is expanded.

j_call: TRBJ2-7; clone_size: few; v_call: TRBV7-9; d_call: .; cdr3_nt: TGTGCCAGCAGCTCCCCCCGGCTAGCGGAGCAGTACTTC; cdr3_aa: CASSSPRLAEQYF
j_call: TRBJ2-1; clone_size: few; v_call: TRBV6-1; d_call: TRBD2; cdr3_nt: TGTGCCAGCAAGGGGACTAGCGCTTTTTACAATGAGCAGTTCTTC; cdr3_aa: CASKGTSAFYNEQFF
j_call: TRBJ2-7; clone_size: few; v_call: TRBV6-5; d_call: .; cdr3_nt: TGTGCCAGCAGTTACTCGATACAGCTCGAGGACGAGCAGTACTTC; cdr3_aa: CASSYSIQLEDEQYF
j_call: TRBJ2-1; clone_size: many; v_call: TRBV29-1; d_call: TRBD2; cdr3_nt: TGCAGCGTTGCAACTAGCGGGAGAGGCGAGCAGTTCTTC; cdr3_aa: CSVATSGRGEQFF
j_call: TRBJ1-4; clone_size: many; v_call: TRBV29-1; d_call: TRBD1; cdr3_nt: TGCAGCGTTTCCCTCGACAGGGGGCTTGGAAAACTGTTTTTT; cdr3_aa: CSVSLDRGLGKLFF
j_call: TRBJ2-1; clone_size: many; v_call: TRBV12-3/TRBV12-4; d_call: TRBD1; cdr3_nt: TGTGCCAGCAGACTTACAGGGGACAATGAGCAGTTCTTC; cdr3_aa: CASRLTGDNEQFF
j_call: TRBJ1-1; clone_size: .; v_call: TRBV12-3/TRBV12-4; d_call: .; cdr3_nt: TGTGCCAGCAGCTTGGGGGGTTTGTGGGGAAGGACTGAAGCTTTCTTT; cdr3_aa: CASSLGGLWGRTEAFF
j_call: TRBJ2-7; clone_size: few; v_call: TRBV3-1; d_call: TRBD2; cdr3_nt: TGTGCCAGCAGCCAAGATAGCTTGCGGGGGGGAAGAGAGCAGTACTTC; cdr3_aa: CASSQDSLRGGREQYF
j_call: TRBJ2-7; clone_size: few; v_call: TRBV4-3; d_call: TRBD1; cdr3_nt: TGCGCCAGCAGCCACGCGACAGGGCGCTACGAGCAGTACTTC; cdr3_aa: CASSHATGRYEQYF
j_call: TRBJ2-3; clone_size: many; v_call: TRBV4-1; d_call: .; cdr3_nt: TGCGCCAGCAGCCAAGGCCCCGTAGATCCGCAGTATTTT; cdr3_aa: CASSQGPVDPQYF
j_call: TRBJ1-1; clone_size: few; v_call: TRBV6-1; d_call: TRBD1; cdr3_nt: TGTGCCAGCAGTGCGAGCTCAGGGGGGGGCACTGAAGCTTTCTTT; cdr3_aa: CASSASSGGGTEAFF
j_call: TRBJ1-5; clone_size: .; v_call: TRBV27; d_call: .; cdr3_nt: TGTGCCAGCAGTTTCCGGGGGGAGTATAGCAATCAGCCCCAGCATTTT; cdr3_aa: CASSFRGEYSNQPQHF
j_call: TRBJ2-1; clone_size: many; v_call: TRBV4-3; d_call: TRBD2; cdr3_nt: TGCGCCAGCAGCCAGGCCGGGACTAGCCGCGAGCAGTTCTTC; cdr3_aa: CASSQAGTSREQFF
j_call: TRBJ2-3; clone_size: .; v_call: TRBV9; d_call: .; cdr3_nt: TGTGCCAGCAGCGTAGGCCAGGGTGTATCCCAAGATACGCAGTATTTT; cdr3_aa: CASSVGQGVSQDTQYF
j_call: TRBJ2-1; clone_size: many; v_call: TRBV24-1; d_call: TRBD2; cdr3_nt: TGTGCCACCAGTGGGCTAGCGGGGGTCAATGAGCAGTTCTTC; cdr3_aa: CATSGLAGVNEQFF
j_call: TRBJ2-2; clone_size: many; v_call: TRBV11-2; d_call: .; cdr3_nt: TGTGCCAGCAGCTTAGCAGGGGCGGACGGGGAGCTGTTTTTT; cdr3_aa: CASSLAGADGELFF
j_call: TRBJ2-7; clone_size: .; v_call: TRBV6-5; d_call: .; cdr3_nt: TGTGCCAGCAGTTACTCGAGTTCTGGGGGGAAGAAGGTGCAGTACTTC; cdr3_aa: CASSYSSSGGKKVQYF
j_call: TRBJ1-6; clone_size: few; v_call: TRBV25-1; d_call: TRBD1; cdr3_nt: TGTGCCAGCAGTGGGGGGGACAGGTGGTCAATCCTCCACTTT; cdr3_aa: CASSGGDRWSILHF
j_call: TRBJ2-1; clone_size: .; v_call: TRBV20-1; d_call: TRBD2; cdr3_nt: TGCAGTGCTAGAGATCGAAGCGGGAGGTTTTATGATGAGCAGTTCTTC; cdr3_aa: CSARDRSGRFYDEQFF
j_call: TRBJ2-1; clone_size: many; v_call: TRBV11-3; d_call: .; cdr3_nt: TGTGCCAGCAGCTTAGGGGTAGAGTACAATGAGCAGTTCTTC; cdr3_aa: CASSLGVEYNEQFF
j_call: TRBJ2-1; clone_size: few; v_call: TRBV24-1; d_call: .; cdr3_nt: TGTGCCACCGGGACTGTTTACAATGAGCAGTTCTTC; cdr3_aa: CATGTVYNEQFF
j_call: TRBJ1-2; clone_size: few; v_call: TRBV20-1; d_call: .; cdr3_nt: TGCAGTGCTGGGGCGCGAAAGGGCTTTCTACACTATGGCTACACCTTC; cdr3_aa: CSAGARKGFLHYGYTF
j_call: TRBJ2-7; clone_size: many; v_call: TRBV12-3/TRBV12-4; d_call: .; cdr3_nt: TGTGCCAGCAAGAATACCGGGATCCGACTCGACGAGCAGTACTTC; cdr3_aa: CASKNTGIRLDEQYF
j_call: TRBJ2-2; clone_size: few; v_call: TRBV6-2/TRBV6-3; d_call: TRBD1; cdr3_nt: TGTGCCAGCAGCGACCGACAGGGGGGCACCGGGGAGCTGTTTTTT; cdr3_aa: CASSDRQGGTGELFF
j_call: TRBJ2-3; clone_size: .; v_call: TRBV5-1; d_call: .; cdr3_nt: TGCGCCAGCAGCCAGAGAACGGGCCTCGCCACAGATACGCAGTATTTT; cdr3_aa: CASSQRTGLATDTQYF
j_call: TRBJ1-2; clone_size: .; v_call: TRBV6-4; d_call: .; cdr3_nt: TGTGCCAGCAGTGTTCCGAACAGACGAGGGGGCTACACCTTC; cdr3_aa: CASSVPNRRGGYTF
j_call: TRBJ2-5; clone_size: many; v_call: TRBV4-3; d_call: .; cdr3_nt: TGCGCCAGCAGCCAAGTCACTAGCGCAACTTCAGGGGCAGAGACCCAGTACTTC; cdr3_aa: CASSQVTSATSGAETQYF
j_call: TRBJ2-5; clone_size: .; v_call: TRBV29-1; d_call: .; cdr3_nt: TGCAGCGTTGTAGAGGTTGAGGAGACCCAGTACTTC; cdr3_aa: CSVVEVEETQYF